This TCR beta chain was sequenced in a study of cytomegalovirus exposure and HLA in healthy donors. PCR used 60 Vbeta primers and 13 Jbeta primers. Profiled with immunoSEQ multiplex PCR; TCRdb holds only in-frame clones, not every one. Among some 130,000 clones listed, about 9.2% were seen once. This clone was detected a few times. Per germline, CDR1 SNHLY and CDR2 FYNNEI. V shed 0 bases, J shed 6 bases, and the junction held 7 bases outside the gene matches. The CDR3 runs to 17 residues. The sequenced sample consisted of PBMCs. The gene calls are TRBV2 and TRBJ2-2, with TRBD2 matching over 10 bases. The sequence was collected from a woman aged 40 to 50 in good health and CMV-seropositive. The CDR3 nucleotides read TGTGCCAGCAGTGAAGCCCCAGCGGGGGGGCCCCCCGGGGAGCTGTTTTTT. Its protein is CASSEAPAGGPPGELFF.